This T cell receptor (beta chain) was retrieved from a study of blood T cell repertoires in COVID-19. The overall study: T cells, B-cell-depleted T cells, or PBMCs supplied cDNA or gDNA.

Germline values: CDR1 MNHEY, CDR2 SVGAGI. V shed 2 bases and J shed 5 bases, with 10 bases lying between them. The CDR3 runs to 13 residues. Authors' methods: Counts of nucleated cells, estimated from reference gene primer amplification, were obtained. Sequenced by immunoSEQ multiplex PCR; TCRdb stores in-frame clones only, minus some. V and J calls and clone size are copied from that table; D and trimming were computed from the DNA. The sample holds 150,000 to 200,000 clones, over 80% seen once. Sample: peripheral blood. The source of this sequence is a man under 40 with COVID-19, enrolled during active disease. The chain is built from TRBV6-5 and TRBJ2-7; D possibly corresponds to TRBD1 (5 bases). The CDR3 spells CASSYPGSDEQYF. CDR3 bases: TGTGCCAGCAGTTACCCAGGGTCGGACGAGCAGTACTTC.